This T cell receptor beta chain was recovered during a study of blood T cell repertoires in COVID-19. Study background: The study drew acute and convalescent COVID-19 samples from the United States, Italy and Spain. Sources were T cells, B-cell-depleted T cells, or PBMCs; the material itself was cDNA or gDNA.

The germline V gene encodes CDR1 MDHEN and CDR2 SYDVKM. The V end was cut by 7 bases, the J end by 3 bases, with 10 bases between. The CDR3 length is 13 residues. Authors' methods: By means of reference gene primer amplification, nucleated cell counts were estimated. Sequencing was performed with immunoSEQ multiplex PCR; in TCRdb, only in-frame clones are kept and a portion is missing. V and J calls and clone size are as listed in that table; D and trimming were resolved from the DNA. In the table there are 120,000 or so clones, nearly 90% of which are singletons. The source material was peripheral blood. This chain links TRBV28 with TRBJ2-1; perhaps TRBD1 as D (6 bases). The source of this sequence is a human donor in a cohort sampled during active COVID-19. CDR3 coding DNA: TGTGCCAGCACCAGGGGAAACTACAATGAGCAGTTCTTC. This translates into CASTRGNYNEQFF.